The 6 T cell receptor beta chains listed next were all sequenced from one sample in a study of T cell repertoires in cytomegalovirus infection. Using its own MiXCR run on the reads, TCRdb lists one record per CDR3 protein. In the table there are about 220,000 distinct CDR3 sequences, approximately 38% of which are singletons. No antigen has been assigned to these receptors. This sample comprised CD8+ T cells from cultured PBMCs, obtained from culture after CMV antigen stimulation. All receptors derive from a human donor in good health (CMV status not recorded). Some clones in this sample may be carry-over from other donors' samples.

This chain links TRBV27 with TRBJ2-7; D might be TRBD1 (6 bases). The germline V gene has CDR1 MNHEY and CDR2 SMNVEV (reference sequence). The CDR3 length is 13 residues. Trimming left V 6 bases short and J 2 bases short, with 11 bases between. CDR3 sequence: CASREAGAYEQYF. CDR3 nucleotides: TGTGCCAGCAGAGAGGCAGGGGCCTACGAGCAGTACTTC.

This clonotype showed up just a few times. The chain couples TRBV7-3 to TRBJ2-3; D assignment may be TRBD1 or TRBD2 (6 bases each). Germline lookup yields CDR1 SGHTA and CDR2 FQGTGA. V was clipped by 5 bases and J by 0 bases, with 12 bases between them. The CDR3 totals 15 residues. The CDR3 loop reads CASSPGGGSTDTQYF. DNA of the CDR3: TGTGCCAGCAGCCCCGGAGGGGGTAGCACAGATACGCAGTATTTT.

This sequence joins TRBV20-1 and TRBJ2-4, with TRBD1 as a possible D gene (6 bases). The germline V gene encodes CDR1 DFQATT and CDR2 SNEGSKA (reference sequence). The CDR3 has 15 residues. V was cut by 1 base and J by 1 base, with 11 bases left in between. As DNA, the CDR3 is TGCAGTGCTAGAGGCCTTGACAGGGCCAAAAACATTCAGTACTTC. Translated, it gives CSARGLDRAKNIQYF.

This clonotype was seen more than once but under ten times. This chain uses TRBV7-9 with TRBJ2-3; TRBD2 matches 12 bases. The CDR3 runs 21 residues. With V trimmed by 4 bases and J by 4 bases, 21 bases remained unmatched. Germline V CDR1 and CDR2: SEHNR, FQNEAQ (reference sequence). DNA for the CDR3: TGTGCCAGCAGCTCCAGTCTGTCTAGCGGGAGGGCCGGAACCCACGCAGATACGCAGTATTTT. Protein: CASSSSLSSGRAGTHADTQYF.

The chain joins TRBV2 to TRBJ1-1, with a possible D match to TRBD1 (6 bases). The germline V gene has CDR1 SNHLY and CDR2 FYNNEI. The CDR3 loop spans 13 amino acids. Trimming removed 8 bases at V and 6 bases at J, with 16 bases between. CDR3: CASPSQGIPEAFF. CDR3 in DNA: TGTGCCAGCCCTTCGCAGGGGATCCCTGAAGCTTTCTTT.

The chain links TRBV19 to TRBJ2-7; possibly TRBD1 for D (6 bases). The length of the CDR3 is 15 residues. Germline V gene data show CDR1 as LNHDA and CDR2 as SQIVND (reference sequence). The V gene lost 5 bases and the J gene lost 7 bases, with 21 bases spanning the gap. CDR3 residues: CASSGSGGATGEQYF. The CDR3 DNA reads as TGTGCCAGTAGTGGGAGCGGCGGAGCTACAGGGGAGCAGTACTTC.